These 22 T cell receptor beta chains originate from one sample sequenced in a study of blood T cell repertoires in COVID-19. Clones were sequenced by immunoSEQ multiplex PCR, and TCRdb holds only the in-frame ones, with some missing. This table holds some 50,000 clones, approximately 88% found once. What was sequenced was peripheral blood. Receptors were obtained from a man aged 45-65 years with active COVID-19.

This clone was detected a few times. The chain recombines TRBV4-3 with TRBJ1-6; 8 nucleotides line up with TRBD1. V lost 4 bases and J lost 4; bases outside the gene matches: 6. CDR3 length: 16 amino acids. Germline V gives CDR1 LGHNA, CDR2 YSLEER. CDR3 in amino acids: CASSPRTGMYNSPLHF. CDR3 nucleotide sequence: TGCGCCAGCAGCCCCCGGACAGGGATGTATAATTCACCCCTCCACTTT.

The rearrangement uses TRBV7-7 and TRBJ2-1; D might be TRBD1 (5 bases). Trimming cost V 1 base and J 6 bases, with 13 bases left between them. CDR1 and CDR2 from the germline V gene are SSHAT and FNYEAQ (reference sequence). The CDR3 loop spans 15 amino acids. The CDR3 sequence is CASSLGPAQGNEQFF. CDR3 nucleotide sequence: TGTGCCAGCAGCTTAGGACCAGCTCAGGGCAATGAGCAGTTCTTC.

The chain has TRBV24-1 and TRBJ2-3; D is perhaps TRBD1 (6 bases). Germline lookup yields CDR1 KGHDR and CDR2 SFDVKD. The V gene lost 4 bases and the J gene lost 6 bases, with 13 bases spanning the gap. CDR3 length: 14 amino acids. This CDR3 reads CATSETGFSDTQYF. The CDR3 DNA sequence: TGTGCCACCAGTGAAACAGGGTTCTCGGATACGCAGTATTTT.

The chain couples TRBV9 to TRBJ1-2; D perhaps matches TRBD1 (6 bases). V lost 0 bases, J lost 2 bases, and 11 bases lay in between. CDR3 length: 15 residues. In germline, CDR1 is SGDLS, CDR2 YYNGEE. The CDR3 DNA follows: TGTGCCAGCAGCGTAGATACAGGGACAAACTATGGCTACACCTTC. Encoded protein: CASSVDTGTNYGYTF.

The J gene is TRBJ1-2, the V gene TRBV19; D may be TRBD1 (6 bases). V gave up 6 bases and J gave up 6 bases, with 23 bases separating them. In germline, CDR1 is LNHDA, CDR2 SQIVND (reference sequence). The CDR3 is 16 residues long. CDR3 in amino acids: CASRTYSDGGEDGYTF. CDR3 bases: TGTGCCAGTAGGACATACTCCGATGGGGGCGAAGATGGCTACACCTTC.

V usage is TRBV6-1 and J usage is TRBJ2-3; 9 nucleotides align to TRBD2. CDR3 length: 16 amino acids. The germline gives CDR1 MNHNS, CDR2 SASEGT. With 1 base clipped from V and 3 bases from J, the junction kept 5 bases outside the gene matches. CDR3 bases: TGTGCCAGCAGTGAAGGGCTAGCGGGGATGACAGATACGCAGTATTTT. It specifies CASSEGLAGMTDTQYF.

The chain joins TRBV27 to TRBJ2-3; the match to TRBD1 covers 7 bases. This CDR3 is 14 amino acids long. Germline CDR1 and CDR2: MNHEY and SMNVEV (reference sequence). Trimming removed 8 bases from V and 3 bases from J; junction bases left unmatched: 8. The CDR3 loop reads CASARDSATDTQYF. The CDR3 DNA follows: TGTGCCAGCGCCCGGGACAGCGCAACAGATACGCAGTATTTT.

The rearrangement links TRBV7-6 to TRBJ2-4, with TRBD1 identical over 8 bases. CDR1 and CDR2 from the germline V gene are SGHVS and FNYEAQ. With V trimmed by 3 bases and J by 8 bases, 15 bases remained unmatched. The CDR3 contains 17 residues. CDR3 residues: CASSLGKGQGAWDIQYF. The CDR3 DNA follows: TGTGCCAGCAGCTTGGGAAAAGGGCAGGGGGCCTGGGACATTCAGTACTTC.

The J gene is TRBJ1-4, the V gene TRBV6-2 or TRBV6-3, with 8 bases fitting TRBD1. Germline V gene sequence: CDR1 MNHEY, CDR2 SVGEGT. The junction had 12 bases not matched to a gene; V was cut back by 2 bases and J by 10 bases. The CDR3 is made up of 16 amino acids. The DNA of the CDR3 is TGTGCCAGCAGTTACGGGGGGCAGGGGGCACGAGGAAAACTGTTTTTT. Amino acids: CASSYGGQGARGKLFF.

This sequence joins TRBV12-3 or TRBV12-4 and TRBJ1-2; D ambiguous. V shed 7 bases and J shed 1 base, with 10 bases lying between them. The CDR3 consists of 13 residues. The chain's CDR3 is CASTPILNYGYTF. CDR3 coding DNA: TGTGCCAGCACCCCGATACTTAACTATGGCTACACCTTC.

V and J are TRBV9 and TRBJ2-5; TRBD1 is a possible D gene (6 bases). V was shortened by 4 bases and J by 1 base, with 11 bases between the two germline ends. Germline V gene sequence: CDR1 SGDLS, CDR2 YYNGEE. CDR3 length: 14 amino acids. The CDR3 DNA sequence: TGTGCCAGCAGCTACAACAGGGCCCAAGAGACCCAGTACTTC. This sequence encodes CASSYNRAQETQYF.

The chain combines TRBV10-3 with TRBJ1-4, with D possibly being TRBD1 (5 bases). Germline V CDR1 and CDR2: ENHRY, SYGVKD. This CDR3 has 13 residues. Trimming removed 6 bases at V and 7 bases at J, with 12 bases between. The CDR3 nucleotides are TGTGCCATCAGACCTCAAGGGGCTGAAAAACTGTTTTTT. It is translated as CAIRPQGAEKLFF.

The J gene is TRBJ1-5, the V gene TRBV6-2 or TRBV6-3, with D unclear. Germline loops: CDR1 MNHEY, CDR2 SVGEGT. Trimming removed 5 bases at V and 0 bases at J, with 8 bases between. The length of the CDR3 is 14 residues. CDR3 sequence: CASSRHYSNQPQHF. DNA of the CDR3: TGTGCCAGCAGTCGACATTATAGCAATCAGCCCCAGCATTTT.

A word on this clone: A read error may produce the germline difference seen at one junction end. The J gene is TRBJ1-3, the V gene TRBV5-6; D is unclear. This CDR3 is built from 14 residues. The V gene's germline CDR1 is SGHDT and CDR2 YYEEEE. The CDR3 coding sequence is TGTGCCAGCAGCTCTAGATCAGCTGGGAACACCATATATTTT. This encodes CASSSRSAGNTIYF.

DNA for the CDR3: TGTGCCAGCAGCTTAGTCCGACTAGCGGGGACCGGGGAGCTGTTTTTT. Amino acid sequence: CASSLVRLAGTGELFF. The chain couples TRBV11-2 to TRBJ2-2, with 11 positions matching TRBD2. Germline trimming cut 1 base from V and 5 bases from J; bases unmatched to any gene: 3. This CDR3 is built from 16 residues. Germline CDR1 and CDR2: SGHAT and FQNNGV.

The chain links TRBV2 to TRBJ2-7; TRBD1 matches at 8 bases. The CDR3 is made up of 14 amino acids. Trimming at V came to 6 bases and at J to 3 bases, leaving 7 bases not matched to a gene. Per the germline V gene, CDR1 is SNHLY and CDR2 is FYNNEI. The CDR3 spells CASSADRGGYEQYF. CDR3 nucleotide sequence: TGTGCCAGCAGCGCCGACAGGGGCGGCTACGAGCAGTACTTC.

The chain combines TRBV13 with TRBJ2-1; a possible D gene is TRBD2 (5 bases). Germline CDR1 PRHDT, CDR2 FYEKMQ (reference sequence). V was trimmed by 0 bases and J by 6 bases, leaving 9 bases between them. The CDR3 sequence is 14 residues long. The CDR3 here is CASSLGRGSNEQFF. The CDR3 DNA is TGTGCCAGCAGCTTAGGTCGGGGAAGCAATGAGCAGTTCTTC.

The chain carries TRBV7-9 and TRBJ2-3, with D possibly being TRBD2 (7 bases). V gave up 5 bases and J gave up 4 bases, with 16 bases separating them. Germline-derived CDR1 and CDR2 are SEHNR and FQNEAQ (reference sequence). This CDR3 is built from 15 residues. CDR3 sequence (DNA): TGTGCCAGCAGCCCCCCCGGGGGGCGGGCAGATACGCAGTATTTT. Amino acid sequence: CASSPPGGRADTQYF.

The chain carries TRBV7-2 and TRBJ2-3; D remains unclear. Trimming took off 8 bases at V and 0 bases at J, with 12 bases between the two ends. This CDR3 has 14 residues. Germline V gene data show CDR1 as SGHTA and CDR2 as FQGNSA. CDR3 region: CASSTYSSTDTQYF. The CDR3 DNA reads TGTGCCAGCTCCACCTACTCAAGCACAGATACGCAGTATTTT.

In this sample, this clone turned up once. The rearrangement links TRBV2 to TRBJ2-2; 10 bases fit TRBD2. Unmatched junction bases numbered 8, after V lost 8 bases and J lost 5 bases. This CDR3 has 15 amino acids. Germline V gives CDR1 SNHLY, CDR2 FYNNEI. This CDR3 reads CASAVAGGGTGELFF. DNA for the CDR3: TGTGCCAGCGCGGTAGCGGGGGGAGGGACCGGGGAGCTGTTTTTT.

The chain combines TRBV27 with TRBJ1-2, with TRBD1 matching over 7 bases. The CDR3 length is 16 residues. V gave up 6 bases and J gave up 4 bases; unmatched junction bases: 14. Germline V lookup: CDR1 MNHEY, CDR2 SMNVEV (reference sequence). CDR3 DNA sequence: TGTGCCAGCAGACGGGCAGGGGGAACACTACTCTATGGCTACACCTTC. Protein sequence: CASRRAGGTLLYGYTF.

The V and J genes are TRBV7-9 and TRBJ2-7, with a tentative D call TRBD1 (5 bases). Germline V gives CDR1 SEHNR, CDR2 FQNEAQ (reference sequence). This CDR3 spans 14 amino acids. Trimming pared 1 base from V and 2 bases from J, leaving 9 bases between. CDR3 protein: CASSLDQGPYEQYF. CDR3 coding DNA: TGTGCCAGCAGCTTAGATCAGGGCCCCTACGAGCAGTACTTC.